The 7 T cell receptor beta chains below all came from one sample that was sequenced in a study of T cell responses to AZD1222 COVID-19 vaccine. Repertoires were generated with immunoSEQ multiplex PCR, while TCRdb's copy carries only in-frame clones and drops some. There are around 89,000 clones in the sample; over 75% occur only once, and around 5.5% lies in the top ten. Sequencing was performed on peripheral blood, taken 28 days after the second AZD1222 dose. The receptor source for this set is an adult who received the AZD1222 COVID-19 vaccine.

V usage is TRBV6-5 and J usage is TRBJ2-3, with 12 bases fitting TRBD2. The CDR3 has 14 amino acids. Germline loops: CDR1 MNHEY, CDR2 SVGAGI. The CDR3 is CAVRLAGGTDTQYF. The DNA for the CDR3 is TGTGCTGTTAGACTAGCGGGGGGCACAGATACGCAGTATTTT.

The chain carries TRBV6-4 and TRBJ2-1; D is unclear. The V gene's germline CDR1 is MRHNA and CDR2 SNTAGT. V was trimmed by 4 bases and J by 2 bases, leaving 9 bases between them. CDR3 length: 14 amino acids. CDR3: CASSVGDTYNEQFF. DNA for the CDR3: TGTGCCAGCAGTGTAGGAGACACCTACAATGAGCAGTTCTTC.

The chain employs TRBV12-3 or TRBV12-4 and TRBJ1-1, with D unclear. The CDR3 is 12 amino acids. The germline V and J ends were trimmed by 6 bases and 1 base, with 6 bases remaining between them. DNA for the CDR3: TGTGCCAGCAGCCCGGGGAACACTGAAGCTTTCTTT. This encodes CASSPGNTEAFF.

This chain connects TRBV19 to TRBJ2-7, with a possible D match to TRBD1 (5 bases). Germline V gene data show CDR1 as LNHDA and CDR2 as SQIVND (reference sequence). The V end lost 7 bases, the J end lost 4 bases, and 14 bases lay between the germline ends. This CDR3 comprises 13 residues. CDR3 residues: CASTVGKGYEQYF. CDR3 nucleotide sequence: TGTGCCAGTACCGTAGGAAAGGGGTACGAGCAGTACTTC.

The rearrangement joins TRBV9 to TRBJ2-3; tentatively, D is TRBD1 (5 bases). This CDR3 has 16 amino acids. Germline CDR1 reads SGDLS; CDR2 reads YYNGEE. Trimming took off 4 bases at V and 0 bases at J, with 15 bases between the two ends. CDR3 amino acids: CASSSSDSSSTDTQYF. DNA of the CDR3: TGTGCCAGCAGCTCCTCAGACAGTTCTAGCACAGATACGCAGTATTTT.

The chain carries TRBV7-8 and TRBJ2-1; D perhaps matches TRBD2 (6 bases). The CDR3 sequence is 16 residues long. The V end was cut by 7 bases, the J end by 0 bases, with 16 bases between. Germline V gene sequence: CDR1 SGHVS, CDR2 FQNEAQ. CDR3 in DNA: TGTGCCAGCAACCCTCCCCGGGGGAGCTCCTACAATGAGCAGTTCTTC. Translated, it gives CASNPPRGSSYNEQFF.

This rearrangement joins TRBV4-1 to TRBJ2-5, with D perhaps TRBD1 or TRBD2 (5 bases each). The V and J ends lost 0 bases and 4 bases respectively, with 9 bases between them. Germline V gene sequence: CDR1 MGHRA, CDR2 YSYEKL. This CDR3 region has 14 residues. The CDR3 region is CASSQDEGRETQYF. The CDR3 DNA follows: TGCGCCAGCAGCCAAGATGAGGGGAGAGAGACCCAGTACTTC.